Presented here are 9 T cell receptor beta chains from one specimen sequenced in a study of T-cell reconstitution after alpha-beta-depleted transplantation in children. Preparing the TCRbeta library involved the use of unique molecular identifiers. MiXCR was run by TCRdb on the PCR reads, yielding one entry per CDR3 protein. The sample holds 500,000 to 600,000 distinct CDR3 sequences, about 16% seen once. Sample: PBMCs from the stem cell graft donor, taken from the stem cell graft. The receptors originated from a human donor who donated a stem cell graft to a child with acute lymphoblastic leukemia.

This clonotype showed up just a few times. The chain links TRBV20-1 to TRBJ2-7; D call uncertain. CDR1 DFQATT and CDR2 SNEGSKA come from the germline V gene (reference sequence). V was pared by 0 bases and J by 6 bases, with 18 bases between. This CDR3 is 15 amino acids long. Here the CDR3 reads CSARDRSHPAAEQYF. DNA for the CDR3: TGCAGTGCTAGAGATCGTAGCCACCCGGCTGCCGAGCAGTACTTC.

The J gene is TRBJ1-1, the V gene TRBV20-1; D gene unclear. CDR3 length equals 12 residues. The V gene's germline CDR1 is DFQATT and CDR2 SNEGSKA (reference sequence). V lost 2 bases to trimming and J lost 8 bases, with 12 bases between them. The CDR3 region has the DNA TGCAGTGCTAGACAGGATGAGCGAGAAGCTTTCTTT. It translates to CSARQDEREAFF.

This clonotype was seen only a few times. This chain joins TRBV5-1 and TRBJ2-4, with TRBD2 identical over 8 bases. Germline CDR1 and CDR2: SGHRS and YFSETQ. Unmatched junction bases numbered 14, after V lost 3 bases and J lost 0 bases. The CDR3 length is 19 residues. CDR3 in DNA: TGCGCCAGCAGCTCCCTGGGGGCGGGAGGTCCCTCAGCCAAAAACATTCAGTACTTC. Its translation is CASSSLGAGGPSAKNIQYF.

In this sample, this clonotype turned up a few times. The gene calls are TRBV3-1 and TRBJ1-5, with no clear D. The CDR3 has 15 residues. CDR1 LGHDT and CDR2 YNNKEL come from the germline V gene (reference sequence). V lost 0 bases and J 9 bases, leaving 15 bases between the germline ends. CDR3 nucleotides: TGTGCCAGCAGCCAAGATGCCAGCCGCCGGTGGCCCCAGCATTTT. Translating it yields CASSQDASRRWPQHF.

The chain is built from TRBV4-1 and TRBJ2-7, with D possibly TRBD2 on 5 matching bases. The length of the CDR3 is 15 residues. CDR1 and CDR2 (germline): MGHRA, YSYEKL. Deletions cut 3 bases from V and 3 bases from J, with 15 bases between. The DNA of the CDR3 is TGCGCCAGCAGCCACTCTGGAGAGGGTTTCTACGAGCAGTACTTC. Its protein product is CASSHSGEGFYEQYF.

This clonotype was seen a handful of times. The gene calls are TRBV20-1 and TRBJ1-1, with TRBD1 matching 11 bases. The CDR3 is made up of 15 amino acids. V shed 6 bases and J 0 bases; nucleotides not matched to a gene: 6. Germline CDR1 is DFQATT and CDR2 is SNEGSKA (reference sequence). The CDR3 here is CSARDRGAVNTEAFF. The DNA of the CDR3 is TGCAGTGCCAGGGACAGGGGGGCGGTGAACACTGAAGCTTTCTTT.

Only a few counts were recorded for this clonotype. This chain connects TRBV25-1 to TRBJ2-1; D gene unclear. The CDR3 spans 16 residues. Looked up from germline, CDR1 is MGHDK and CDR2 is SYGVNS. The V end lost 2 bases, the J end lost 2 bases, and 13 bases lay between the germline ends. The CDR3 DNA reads TGTGCCAGCAGTGAAGGAGCTCCGCTCCCCTACAATGAGCAGTTCTTC. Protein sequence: CASSEGAPLPYNEQFF.

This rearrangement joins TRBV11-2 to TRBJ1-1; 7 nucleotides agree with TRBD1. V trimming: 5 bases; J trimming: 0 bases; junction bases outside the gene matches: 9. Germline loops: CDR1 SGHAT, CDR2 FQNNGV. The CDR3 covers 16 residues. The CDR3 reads CASSASTGPVNTEAFF. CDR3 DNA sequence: TGTGCCAGCAGCGCCTCGACAGGGCCCGTGAACACTGAAGCTTTCTTT.

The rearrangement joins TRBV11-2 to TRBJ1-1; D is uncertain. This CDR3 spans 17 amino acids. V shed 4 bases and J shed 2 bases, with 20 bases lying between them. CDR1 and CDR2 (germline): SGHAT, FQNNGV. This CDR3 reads CASSSYPAENLNTEAFF. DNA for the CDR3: TGTGCCAGCAGCTCATACCCAGCCGAGAATTTAAACACTGAAGCTTTCTTT.